These 19 T cell receptor beta chains were all obtained from the same sample, sequenced in a study of blood T cell repertoires in COVID-19 (dated by TCRdb to about 2020). The library was generated by the immunoSEQ multiplex PCR assay. Not all clones reach the TCRdb copy of this immuneACCESS table, which keeps in-frame sequences only. Checked studies attribute under half of the gap to unresolved V genes and leave the rest unexplained. In all, the sample holds approximately 42,000 clones, and more than 65% of those were seen once. Around 64% of the sample lies in the top ten. The material sequenced was peripheral blood. These TCRs come from an elderly man with acute or convalescent COVID-19.

This clone has more than one count but fewer than ten. The chain is built from TRBV28 and TRBJ2-6; D possibly corresponds to TRBD1 (7 bases). The germline V and J ends were trimmed by 6 bases and 0 bases, with 15 bases remaining between them. This CDR3 spans 17 amino acids. Germline CDR1 is MDHEN and CDR2 is SYDVKM. CDR3 region: CASRPRGAPSGANVLTF. CDR3 in DNA: TGTGCCAGCAGACCCAGGGGGGCCCCCTCTGGGGCCAACGTCCTGACTTTC.

This clone was observed a handful of times. The chain couples TRBV5-1 to TRBJ1-2, with a tentative D call TRBD1 (6 bases). Germline CDR1 SGHRS, CDR2 YFSETQ. This CDR3 is built from 14 residues. V lost 1 base and J lost 2, with 9 bases in between. Here the CDR3 DNA reads TGCGCCAGCAGCTTGCAGCAGGGGAACTATGGCTACACCTTC. This codes for CASSLQQGNYGYTF.

This CDR3 reads CASSLGARGYGYTF. The CDR3 coding sequence is TGTGCCAGCAGTTTAGGGGCCAGGGGCTATGGCTACACCTTC. The rearrangement uses TRBV28 and TRBJ1-2; tentatively, D is TRBD1 (6 bases). V was shortened by 2 bases and J by 4 bases, with 11 bases between the two germline ends. CDR1 and CDR2 from the germline V gene are MDHEN and SYDVKM. The CDR3 totals 14 residues.

The rearrangement links TRBV9 to TRBJ1-4; D might be TRBD1 (5 bases). The CDR3 has 15 residues. V lost 4 bases and J lost 5, with 15 bases in between. CDR1 is SGDLS and CDR2 is YYNGEE in the germline V gene. CDR3 loop: CASSPDGGENEKLFF. In DNA, the CDR3 is TGTGCCAGCAGCCCCGACGGGGGGGAGAATGAAAAACTGTTTTTT.

V and J are TRBV30 and TRBJ2-1; 8 nucleotides line up with TRBD2. The CDR3 is 15 amino acids. The germline V gene has CDR1 GTSNPN and CDR2 SVGIG (reference sequence). With 2 bases clipped from V and 4 bases from J, the junction kept 7 bases outside the gene matches. The CDR3 region has the DNA TGTGCCTGGAGTTACCTAGCGGGTGATTACAATGAGCAGTTCTTC. This sequence encodes CAWSYLAGDYNEQFF.

This clone was seen only a few times. V usage is TRBV5-8 and J usage is TRBJ2-3; tentatively, D is TRBD1 (5 bases). The CDR3 is 13 residues long. Trimming stripped 5 bases from V and 0 bases from J, with 7 bases between. Germline-derived CDR1 and CDR2 are SGHTS and YDEGEE. In DNA form, the CDR3 reads TGTGCCAGCAGGGACATCAGCACAGATACGCAGTATTTT. This gives the protein CASRDISTDTQYF.

This chain uses TRBV13 with TRBJ2-1, with D perhaps TRBD2 (7 bases). The germline V and J ends were trimmed by 7 bases and 6 bases, with 22 bases remaining between them. CDR1 and CDR2 (germline): PRHDT, FYEKMQ (reference sequence). The CDR3 extends over 16 amino acids. Here the CDR3 reads CASILGGARLSNEQFF. The CDR3 DNA is TGTGCCAGCATCCTGGGGGGGGCACGTTTATCCAATGAGCAGTTCTTC.

This clone was counted only a few times. The chain combines TRBV28 with TRBJ1-2; 7 bases map to TRBD1. The germline gives CDR1 MDHEN, CDR2 SYDVKM. The CDR3 loop spans 14 amino acids. Germline trimming cut 7 bases from V and 8 bases from J; bases unmatched to any gene: 13. The DNA for the CDR3 is TGTGCCAGCACTTCTCCGGGACAGTCGTGGGGCTACACCTTC. Protein: CASTSPGQSWGYTF.

Concerning this clone itself: A read error may account for a junction end that differs from germline. CDR3 region: CASSRRQSGRSFNEQFF. The CDR3 DNA is TGTGCCAGCTCCCGACGTCAAAGCGGGAGATCCTTCAATGAGCAGTTCTTC. This chain uses TRBV18 with TRBJ2-1; TRBD2 matches at 8 bases. Germline values: CDR1 KGHSH, CDR2 LQKENI. This CDR3 spans 17 amino acids.

The V call is TRBV9, the J call TRBJ2-7; 8 bases are a match to TRBD2. The ends lost 4 bases at V and 4 bases at J; junction bases unmatched: 7. The CDR3 totals 14 residues. Germline V lookup: CDR1 SGDLS, CDR2 YYNGEE. The CDR3, as DNA: TGTGCCAGCAGCTCCCAAGCGGGAGCTTACGAGCAGTACTTC. Its translation is CASSSQAGAYEQYF.

The chain's CDR3 is CASSQGTVQYF. The CDR3 nucleotides read TGTGCCAGCAGTCAAGGTACAGTGCAGTACTTC. The V call is TRBV6-2 or TRBV6-3, the J call TRBJ2-7; D gene ambiguous. The V end lost 5 bases, the J end lost 9 bases, and 11 bases lay between the germline ends. The germline V gene has CDR1 MNHEY and CDR2 SVGEGT. This CDR3 region has 11 residues.

This clone was seen more than once but under ten times. The J gene is TRBJ2-7, the V gene TRBV7-2, with a weak D call TRBD1 (6 bases). Germline V gene data show CDR1 as SGHTA and CDR2 as FQGNSA. The germline V and J ends were trimmed by 5 bases and 1 base, with 18 bases remaining between them. The CDR3 is made up of 16 amino acids. CDR3 sequence reads: CASSRGRDNPSYEQYF. CDR3 DNA: TGTGCCAGCAGCCGGGGCAGGGACAATCCATCCTACGAGCAGTACTTC.

V usage is TRBV12-3 or TRBV12-4 and J usage is TRBJ2-1; 10 nucleotides align to TRBD2. The CDR3 is made up of 13 amino acids. The trim removed 6 bases at V and 6 bases at J, leaving 2 bases unmatched. The CDR3 sequence is CASSRLAGNEQFF. The CDR3 nucleotides read TGTGCCAGCAGCCGACTAGCGGGCAATGAGCAGTTCTTC.

This chain joins TRBV5-4 and TRBJ1-6; TRBD1 matches 7 bases. V trimming: 4 bases; J trimming: 9 bases; junction bases outside the gene matches: 13. Per germline, CDR1 SGHNT and CDR2 YYREEE (reference sequence). The CDR3 has 16 residues. For the CDR3, the DNA is TGTGCCAGCAGCCCCCCGACAGGGCGGCAATTTTCACCCCTCCACTTT. This codes for CASSPPTGRQFSPLHF.

This clone was recorded a few times. The chain links TRBV7-9 to TRBJ2-1; 10 bases agree with TRBD2. The CDR3 has 17 residues. V was clipped by 7 bases and J by 0 bases; unmatched bases: 9. The germline V gene has CDR1 SEHNR and CDR2 FQNEAQ (reference sequence). CDR3 sequence reads: CASTGGLAGASYNEQFF. As DNA, the CDR3 is TGTGCCAGCACCGGGGGGCTAGCGGGAGCCTCCTACAATGAGCAGTTCTTC.

This clone has more than one count but fewer than ten. V usage is TRBV7-2 and J usage is TRBJ2-7; 7 nucleotides line up with TRBD2. The CDR3 has 14 amino acids. Germline CDR1 is SGHTA and CDR2 is FQGNSA. Losses at the gene ends were 4 bases for V and 6 bases for J; bases not matched to a gene: 9. The CDR3, as DNA: TGTGCCAGCAGCTCCGCTGGGGGGGGTGGCGAGCAGTACTTC. Encoded protein: CASSSAGGGGEQYF.

The chain couples TRBV2 to TRBJ2-5, with a possible D match to TRBD2 (7 bases). CDR3 length: 16 amino acids. The ends were cut back, 4 bases at V and 2 bases at J, with 17 bases in the middle. Per germline, CDR1 SNHLY and CDR2 FYNNEI. CDR3 DNA: TGTGCCAGCAGTGTACCGGGGGGCCCCTCTCAAGAGACCCAGTACTTC. It translates to CASSVPGGPSQETQYF. Full variable domain (rest looked up from reference TRBV2 and TRBJ2-5): EPEVTQTPSHQVTQMGQEVILRCVPISNHLYFYWYRQILGQKVEFLVSFYNNEISEKSEIFDDQFSVERPDGSNFTLKIRSTKLEDSAMYFCASSVPGGPSQETQYFGPGTRLLVL.

The V and J genes are TRBV6-1 and TRBJ1-5, with TRBD1 matching 10 bases. This CDR3 has 15 amino acids. Germline assignment: CDR1 MNHNS and CDR2 SASEGT. Trimming took 3 bases from V and 3 from J; bases not matched to a gene: 2. CDR3 nucleotide sequence: TGTGCCAGCAGTGAGGGACAGGGGAACAATCAGCCCCAGCATTTT. It yields the protein CASSEGQGNNQPQHF.

This chain joins TRBV4-2 and TRBJ2-7, with 9 bases lining up with TRBD2. The germline CDR1 and CDR2 sequences are LGHNA and YNFKEQ. V lost 4 bases and J lost 0; bases outside the gene matches: 7. The CDR3 has 16 amino acids. The DNA of the CDR3 is TGTGCCAGCAGCCGCGAACTAGCGGGCGGCTCCTACGAGCAGTACTTC. Amino acid sequence: CASSRELAGGSYEQYF.